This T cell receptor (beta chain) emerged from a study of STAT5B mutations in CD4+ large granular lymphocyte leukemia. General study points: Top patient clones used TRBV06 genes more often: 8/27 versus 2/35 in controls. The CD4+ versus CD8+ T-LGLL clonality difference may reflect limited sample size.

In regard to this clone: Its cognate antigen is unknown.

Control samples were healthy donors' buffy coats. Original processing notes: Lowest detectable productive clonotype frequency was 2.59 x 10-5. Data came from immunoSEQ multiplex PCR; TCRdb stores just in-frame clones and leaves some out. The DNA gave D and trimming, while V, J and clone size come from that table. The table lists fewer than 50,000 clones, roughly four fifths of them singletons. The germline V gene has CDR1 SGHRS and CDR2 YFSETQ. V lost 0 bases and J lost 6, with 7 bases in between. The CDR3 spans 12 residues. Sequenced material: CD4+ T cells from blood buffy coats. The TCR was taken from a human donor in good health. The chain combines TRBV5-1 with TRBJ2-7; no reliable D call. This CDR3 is CASSLVSGEQYF. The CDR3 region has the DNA TGCGCCAGCAGCTTGGTTTCAGGCGAGCAGTACTTC.